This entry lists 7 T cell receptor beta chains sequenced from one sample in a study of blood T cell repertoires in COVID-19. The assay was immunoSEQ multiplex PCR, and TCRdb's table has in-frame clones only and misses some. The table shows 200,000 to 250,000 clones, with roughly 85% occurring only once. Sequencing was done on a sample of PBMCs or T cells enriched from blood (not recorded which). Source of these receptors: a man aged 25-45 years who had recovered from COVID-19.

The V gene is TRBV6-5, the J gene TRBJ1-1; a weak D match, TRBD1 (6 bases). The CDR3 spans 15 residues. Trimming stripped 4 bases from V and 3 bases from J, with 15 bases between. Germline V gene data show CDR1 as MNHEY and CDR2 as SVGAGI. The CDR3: CASSLGLPGDTEAFF. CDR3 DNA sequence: TGTGCCAGCAGTTTAGGGCTTCCAGGGGACACTGAAGCTTTCTTT.

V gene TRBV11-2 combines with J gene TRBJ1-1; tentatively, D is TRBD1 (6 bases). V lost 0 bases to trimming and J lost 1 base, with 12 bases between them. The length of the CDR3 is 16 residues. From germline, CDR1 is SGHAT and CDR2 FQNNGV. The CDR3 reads CASSLDWPGANTEAFF. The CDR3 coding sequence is TGTGCCAGCAGCTTAGATTGGCCAGGGGCGAACACTGAAGCTTTCTTT.

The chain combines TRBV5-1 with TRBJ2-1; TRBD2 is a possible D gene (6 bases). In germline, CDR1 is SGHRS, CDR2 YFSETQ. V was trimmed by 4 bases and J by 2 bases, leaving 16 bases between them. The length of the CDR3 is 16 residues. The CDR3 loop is CASSGRSGDPYNEQFF. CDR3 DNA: TGCGCCAGCAGCGGGCGGTCGGGGGACCCCTACAATGAGCAGTTCTTC.

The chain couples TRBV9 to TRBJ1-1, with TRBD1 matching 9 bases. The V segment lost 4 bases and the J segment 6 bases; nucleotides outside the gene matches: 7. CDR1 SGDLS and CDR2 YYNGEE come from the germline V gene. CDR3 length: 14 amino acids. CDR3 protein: CASSPGQGIPEAFF. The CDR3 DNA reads TGTGCCAGCAGCCCGGGACAGGGAATTCCTGAAGCTTTCTTT. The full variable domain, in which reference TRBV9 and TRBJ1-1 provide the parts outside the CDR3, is DSGVTQTPKHLITATGQRVTLRCSPRSGDLSVYWYQQSLDQGLQFLIQYYNGEERAKGNILERFSAQQFPDLHSELNLSSLELGDSALYFCASSPGQGIPEAFFGQGTRLTVV.

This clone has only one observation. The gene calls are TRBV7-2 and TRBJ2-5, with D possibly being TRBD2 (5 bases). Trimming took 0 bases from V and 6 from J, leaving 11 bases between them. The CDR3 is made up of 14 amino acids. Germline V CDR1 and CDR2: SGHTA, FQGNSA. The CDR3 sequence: CASSLAGVGKTQYF. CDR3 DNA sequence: TGTGCCAGCAGCTTAGCGGGAGTGGGTAAGACCCAGTACTTC.

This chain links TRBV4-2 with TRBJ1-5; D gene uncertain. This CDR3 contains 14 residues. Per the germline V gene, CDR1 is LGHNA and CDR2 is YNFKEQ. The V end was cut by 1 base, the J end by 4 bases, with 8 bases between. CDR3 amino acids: CASSQVYGNQPQHF. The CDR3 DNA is TGTGCCAGCAGCCAAGTATACGGGAATCAGCCCCAGCATTTT.

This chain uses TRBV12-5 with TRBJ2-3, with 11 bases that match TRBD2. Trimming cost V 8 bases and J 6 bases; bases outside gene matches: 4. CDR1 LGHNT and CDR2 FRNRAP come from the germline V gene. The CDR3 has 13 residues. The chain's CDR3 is CASSSGRVDTQYF. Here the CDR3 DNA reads TGTGCTAGTAGTAGCGGGAGGGTGGATACGCAGTATTTT.